The clone carrying this T cell receptor (beta chain) appeared a few times. V shed 6 bases and J 6 bases; nucleotides not matched to a gene: 3. The CDR3 totals 13 residues. This sample is drawn from a study of T-cell reconstitution after alpha-beta-depleted transplantation in children. Library preparation (for TCRbeta) was performed with unique molecular identifiers. Using its own MiXCR run on the PCR reads, TCRdb lists one record per CDR3 protein. The sample has 500,000 to 600,000 distinct CDR3 sequences, around 16% seen once; the top ten hold 2.5% to 4%. This TCR was recovered from a human donor who donated a stem cell graft to a child with acute lymphoblastic leukemia. The material sequenced was PBMCs from the stem cell graft donor, taken from the stem cell graft. The chain employs TRBV12-3 or TRBV12-4 and TRBJ2-1, with 9 bases aligning to TRBD1. The CDR3 nucleotides are TGTGCCAGCAGGCAGGACAGGGGCAATGAGCAGTTCTTC. Translated, it gives CASRQDRGNEQFF.